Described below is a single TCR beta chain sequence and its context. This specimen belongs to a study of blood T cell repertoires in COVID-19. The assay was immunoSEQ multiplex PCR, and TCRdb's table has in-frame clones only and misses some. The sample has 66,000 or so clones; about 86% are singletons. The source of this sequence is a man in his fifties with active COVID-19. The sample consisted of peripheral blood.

The CDR3 spells CASSGSGRAGRDTQYF. CDR3 nucleotide sequence: TGTGCCAGCAGCGGAAGCGGGAGGGCAGGTCGAGATACGCAGTATTTT. The genes are TRBV7-2 and TRBJ2-3; 10 bases match TRBD2. The germline gives CDR1 SGHTA, CDR2 FQGNSA. Losses at the gene ends were 5 bases for V and 5 bases for J; bases not matched to a gene: 10. This CDR3 spans 16 amino acids.